Listed below are T cell receptor beta chains from one sample, sequenced in a study of Ad26.COV2.S vaccination and SARS-CoV-2 variants. Using immunoSEQ multiplex PCR, the repertoire was profiled, and TCRdb retains in-frame clones only, with some absent. The sample shows about 320,000 clones, around 84% of them seen only once. The specimen was peripheral blood, collected in a trial of Ad26.COV2.S vaccine versus placebo. These receptors were taken from a person between 18 and 60 years old who received the Ad26.COV2.S COVID-19 vaccine or a placebo. The CDR3 runs from the conserved cysteine through the conserved F or W. A D gene is named only where the DNA matches it firmly. Part of the rows lack a size; the others show once, few, many or a class for expanded clones.

V gene	D gene	J gene	clone size	CDR3 protein	CDR3 DNA
TRBV10-2	-	TRBJ1-3	-	CASSPGAGLTSGNTIYF	TGCGCCAGCAGCCCCGGCGCGGGGTTGACCTCTGGAAACACCATATATTTT
TRBV21-1	-	TRBJ2-6	once	CASSRVKKDPSGANVLTF	TGTGCCAGCAGCAGGGTAAAGAAAGACCCTTCTGGGGCCAACGTCCTGACTTTC
TRBV6-5	-	TRBJ1-5	-	CASSRTASNQPQHF	TGTGCCAGCAGCCGGACGGCGAGCAATCAGCCCCAGCATTTT
TRBV3-1/TRBV3-2	-	TRBJ1-3	-	CASSLRKGSQRAGNTIYF	TGTGCCAGCAGCCTCCGGAAAGGGAGTCAAAGGGCTGGAAACACCATATATTTT
TRBV15	-	TRBJ2-1	-	CATSRGWTDNEQFF	TGTGCCACCAGCCGTGGGTGGACCGACAATGAGCAGTTCTTC
TRBV5-5	-	TRBJ1-6	few	CASNLAGDTGSPLHF	TGTGCCAGCAACCTCGCTGGGGATACCGGGTCACCCCTCCACTTT
TRBV7-9	TRBD1	TRBJ2-3	-	CASSLAFRGPPGKDTQYF	TGTGCCAGCAGCTTAGCCTTTAGGGGGCCCCCAGGAAAAGATACGCAGTATTTT
TRBV18	-	TRBJ1-1	-	CASSPNGFTEAFF	TGTGCCAGCTCACCAAACGGGTTCACTGAAGCTTTCTTT
TRBV6-2/TRBV6-3	-	TRBJ2-2	once	CASSYNSKNTGELFF	TGTGCCAGCAGTTATAACTCTAAGAACACCGGGGAGCTGTTTTTT
TRBV6-4	TRBD1	TRBJ1-6	-	CATNPVRDRVAGSPLHF	TGTGCCACCAATCCAGTCCGGGACAGGGTAGCAGGGTCACCCCTCCACTTT
TRBV6-5	TRBD1	TRBJ2-1	-	CASSYGQAAPYNEQFF	TGTGCCAGCAGTTACGGACAGGCGGCCCCCTACAATGAGCAGTTCTTC
TRBV6-1	-	TRBJ2-6	few	CASSEGETGANVLTF	TGTGCCAGCAGTGAGGGAGAGACTGGGGCCAACGTCCTGACTTTC
TRBV27	-	TRBJ1-1	-	CASSFSRQAQRAFF	TGTGCCAGCAGTTTCTCTCGACAGGCGCAAAGGGCTTTCTTT
TRBV4-3	TRBD2	TRBJ2-5	few	CASSLRYHSGETQYF	TGCGCCAGCAGTCTTAGGTATCATAGCGGGGAGACCCAGTACTTC
TRBV6-5	-	TRBJ1-5	-	CASSTANQPQHF	TGTGCCAGCTCGACAGCTAATCAGCCCCAGCATTTT
TRBV11-2	TRBD1	TRBJ1-2	-	CASSLDGTGGNGYTF	TGTGCCAGCAGCTTAGATGGGACAGGGGGCAATGGCTACACCTTC
TRBV7-9	TRBD1	TRBJ1-6	-	CASSLAYQAGTENSPLHF	TGTGCCAGCAGCTTAGCTTATCAAGCCGGGACAGAGAATTCACCCCTCCACTTT
TRBV30	-	TRBJ2-1	-	CAWAWGHNEQFF	TGTGCCTGGGCGTGGGGCCACAATGAGCAGTTCTTC
TRBV7-9	TRBD2	TRBJ2-5	-	CASSLLAGVETQYF	TGTGCCAGCAGCTTGCTAGCGGGGGTGGAGACCCAGTACTTC
TRBV4-1	TRBD1	TRBJ2-5	once	CASSQDRKGGAPYF	TGCGCCAGCAGCCAAGATCGGAAAGGGGGCGCACCTTACTTC
TRBV19	-	TRBJ1-3	-	CASSSSPIGNTIYF	TGTGCCAGTTCAAGTTCCCCCATCGGAAACACCATATATTTT
TRBV15	-	TRBJ1-3	-	CATSFEGGSSGNTIYF	TGTGCCACCAGCTTCGAGGGGGGCTCCTCTGGAAACACCATATATTTT
TRBV5-1	-	TRBJ1-2	once	CASSLAGPPYGYTF	TGCGCCAGCAGCTTGGCCGGACCGCCCTATGGCTACACCTTC
TRBV6-5	TRBD1	TRBJ1-6	-	CASSYSGQGQSPLHF	TGTGCCAGCAGTTACTCTGGACAGGGACAATCACCCCTCCACTTT
TRBV19	-	TRBJ1-1	-	CASSIPGADEAFF	TGTGCCAGTAGTATACCAGGGGCGGATGAAGCTTTCTTT
TRBV19	-	TRBJ2-7	-	CASSMFSPPSYEQYF	TGTGCCAGTAGTATGTTCTCACCGCCCTCCTACGAGCAGTACTTC
TRBV21-1	-	TRBJ1-4	-	CAKKGRKSTNEKLFF	TGTGCCAAGAAAGGGAGGAAGTCAACTAATGAAAAACTGTTTTTT
TRBV4-2	TRBD1	TRBJ1-6	once	CASSQVGGQGRSPLHF	TGTGCCAGCAGCCAAGTAGGTGGACAGGGGAGATCACCCCTCCACTTT
TRBV7-8	TRBD1	TRBJ2-7	-	CASSFPGTGGAEQYF	TGTGCCAGCAGCTTCCCCGGGACAGGGGGTGCCGAGCAGTACTTC
TRBV28	-	TRBJ1-5	-	CASRTKRQANQPQHF	TGTGCCAGCAGAACCAAACGCCAGGCCAATCAGCCCCAGCATTTT
TRBV5-1	-	TRBJ1-6	-	CASSLGGSYNSPLHF	TGCGCCAGCAGCTTGGGGGGGTCCTATAATTCACCCCTCCACTTT
TRBV28	TRBD2	TRBJ2-3	-	CASSLYTPRLAGATDTQYF	TGTGCCAGCAGTCTTTATACCCCACGACTAGCGGGGGCCACAGATACGCAGTATTTT
TRBV5-4	-	TRBJ1-2	-	CASSLKEANYGYTF	TGTGCCAGCAGCTTAAAGGAAGCTAACTATGGCTACACCTTC
TRBV6-2/TRBV6-3	-	TRBJ1-5	-	CASSYEGFSNQPQHF	TGTGCCAGCAGTTACGAAGGGTTTAGCAATCAGCCCCAGCATTTT
TRBV9	TRBD1	TRBJ2-3	-	CASSVKFGAGGATDTQYF	TGTGCCAGCAGCGTAAAGTTCGGAGCAGGGGGAGCTACAGATACGCAGTATTTT